The clone carrying this T cell receptor beta chain was detected many times. As yet, its antigen is unknown. The sample is drawn from a study of glioma-infiltrating T cells. Study observations and caveats: Non-neoplastic patients had below-expected tissue-blood divergence, while all gliomas exceeded expectation.

Germline V gives CDR1 DFQATT, CDR2 SNEGSKA (reference sequence). V gave up 4 bases and J gave up 6 bases, with 10 bases separating them. The CDR3 length is 12 residues. Using RNA template, CDR3s of TCR alpha and beta were amplified with iRepertoire arm-PCR. TCRdb re-derived calls from the multiplex PCR reads in MiXCR, one entry per CDR3 protein. Of about 410,000 distinct CDR3 sequences listed, around 45% were seen once; the top ten hold around 12%. The chain carries TRBV20-1 and TRBJ2-1; possible D gene TRBD1, 5 bases. Sequencing input: glioma tissue, nonneoplastic brain tissue, or PBMCs (not recorded which). The clonotype comes from a human donor with low-grade glioma or glioblastoma, undergoing nonglioma brain surgery, or in good health (not recorded which). The CDR3: CSATGFLNEQFF. CDR3 in DNA: TGCAGTGCTACAGGGTTCCTCAATGAGCAGTTCTTC.